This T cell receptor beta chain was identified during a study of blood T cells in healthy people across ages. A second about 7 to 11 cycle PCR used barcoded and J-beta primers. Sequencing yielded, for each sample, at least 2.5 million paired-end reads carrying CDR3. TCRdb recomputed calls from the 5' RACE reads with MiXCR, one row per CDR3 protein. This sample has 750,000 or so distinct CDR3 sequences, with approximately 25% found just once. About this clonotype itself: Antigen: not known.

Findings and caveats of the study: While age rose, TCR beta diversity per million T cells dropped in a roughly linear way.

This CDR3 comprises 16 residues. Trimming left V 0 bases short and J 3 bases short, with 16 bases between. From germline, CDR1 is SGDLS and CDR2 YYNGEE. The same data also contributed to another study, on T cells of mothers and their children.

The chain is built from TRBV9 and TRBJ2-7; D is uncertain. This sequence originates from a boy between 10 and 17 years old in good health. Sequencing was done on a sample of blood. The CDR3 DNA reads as TGTGCCAGCAGCGTAGGAGATATTGCGGAGATCTACGAGCAGTACTTC. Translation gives CASSVGDIAEIYEQYF.